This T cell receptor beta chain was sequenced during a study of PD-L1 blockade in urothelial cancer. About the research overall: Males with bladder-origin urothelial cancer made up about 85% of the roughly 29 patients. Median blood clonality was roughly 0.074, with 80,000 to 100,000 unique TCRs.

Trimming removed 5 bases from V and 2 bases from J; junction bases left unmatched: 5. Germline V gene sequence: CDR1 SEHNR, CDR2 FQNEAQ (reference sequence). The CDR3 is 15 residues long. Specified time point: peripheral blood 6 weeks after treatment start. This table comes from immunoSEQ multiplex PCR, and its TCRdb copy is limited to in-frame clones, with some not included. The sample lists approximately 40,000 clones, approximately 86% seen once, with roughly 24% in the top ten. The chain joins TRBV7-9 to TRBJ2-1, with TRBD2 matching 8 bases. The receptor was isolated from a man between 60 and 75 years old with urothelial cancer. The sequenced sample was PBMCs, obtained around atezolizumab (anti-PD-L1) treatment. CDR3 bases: TGTGCCAGCAGCCCCAGCGGGGGCACCTACAATGAGCAGTTCTTC. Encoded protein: CASSPSGGTYNEQFF.